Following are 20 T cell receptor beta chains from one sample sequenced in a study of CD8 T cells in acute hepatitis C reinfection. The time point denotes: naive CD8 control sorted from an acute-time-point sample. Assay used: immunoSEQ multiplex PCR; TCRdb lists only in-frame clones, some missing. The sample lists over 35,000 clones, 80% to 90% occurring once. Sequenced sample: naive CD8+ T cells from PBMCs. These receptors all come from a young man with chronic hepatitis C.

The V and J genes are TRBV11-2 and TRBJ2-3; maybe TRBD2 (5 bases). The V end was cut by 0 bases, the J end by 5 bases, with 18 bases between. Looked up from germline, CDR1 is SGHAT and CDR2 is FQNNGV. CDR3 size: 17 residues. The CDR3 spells CASSLDSWTLTKDTQYF. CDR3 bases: TGTGCCAGCAGCTTAGATTCATGGACTCTGACGAAAGATACGCAGTATTTT.

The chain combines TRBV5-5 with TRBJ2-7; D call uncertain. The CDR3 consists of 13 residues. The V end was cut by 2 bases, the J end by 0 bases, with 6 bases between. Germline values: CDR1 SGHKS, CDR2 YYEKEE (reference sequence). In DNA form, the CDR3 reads TGTGCCAGCAGCTTTGTGATCTCCTACGAGCAGTACTTC. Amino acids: CASSFVISYEQYF. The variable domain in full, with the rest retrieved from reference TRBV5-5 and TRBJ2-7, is DAGVTQSPTHLIKTRGQQVTLRCSPISGHKSVSWYQQVLGQGPQFIFQYYEKEERGRGNFPDRFSARQFPNYSSELNVNALLLGDSALYLCASSFVISYEQYFGPGTRLTVT.

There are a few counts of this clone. CDR3 region: CASKGGGYGYTF. CDR3 DNA sequence: TGTGCCAGCAAAGGCGGCGGCTATGGCTACACCTTC. This sequence joins TRBV25-1 and TRBJ1-2; D unclear. Germline V gives CDR1 MGHDK, CDR2 SYGVNS. The CDR3 is made up of 12 amino acids. V was pared by 7 bases and J by 4 bases, with 10 bases between.

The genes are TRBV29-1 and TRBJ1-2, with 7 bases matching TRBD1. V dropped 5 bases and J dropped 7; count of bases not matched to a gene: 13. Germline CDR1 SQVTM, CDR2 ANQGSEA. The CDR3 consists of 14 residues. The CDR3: CSVFGGETGPGYTF. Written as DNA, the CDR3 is TGCAGCGTTTTCGGCGGGGAGACAGGGCCTGGCTACACCTTC.

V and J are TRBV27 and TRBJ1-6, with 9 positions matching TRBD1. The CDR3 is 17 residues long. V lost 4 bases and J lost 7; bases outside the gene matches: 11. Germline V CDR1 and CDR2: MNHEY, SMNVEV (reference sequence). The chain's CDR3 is CASSYLGTGFQNSPLHF. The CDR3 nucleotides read TGTGCCAGCAGTTATCTCGGGACAGGGTTCCAGAATTCACCCCTCCACTTT.

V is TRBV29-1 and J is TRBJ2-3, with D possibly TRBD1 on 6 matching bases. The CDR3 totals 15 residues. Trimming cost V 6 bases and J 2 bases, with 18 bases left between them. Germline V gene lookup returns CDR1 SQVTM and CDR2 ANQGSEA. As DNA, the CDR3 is TGCAGCGTCGACCGCTGGACAGACCTCACAGATACGCAGTATTTT. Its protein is CSVDRWTDLTDTQYF.

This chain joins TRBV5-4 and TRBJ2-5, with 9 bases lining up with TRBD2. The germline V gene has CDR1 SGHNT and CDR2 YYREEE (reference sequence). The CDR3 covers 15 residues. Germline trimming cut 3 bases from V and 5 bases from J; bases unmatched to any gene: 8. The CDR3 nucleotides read TGTGCCAGCAGCTACGTCCTAGCGGGAAGGGAGACCCAGTACTTC. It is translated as CASSYVLAGRETQYF.

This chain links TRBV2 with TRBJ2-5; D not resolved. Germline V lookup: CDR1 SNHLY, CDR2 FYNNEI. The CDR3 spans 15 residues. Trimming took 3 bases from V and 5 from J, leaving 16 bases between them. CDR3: CASSDFINVLETQYF. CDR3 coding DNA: TGTGCCAGCAGTGATTTTATAAATGTTTTGGAGACCCAGTACTTC.

The CDR3 here is CASSIGTGMIGNQPQHF. Here the CDR3 DNA reads TGTGCCAGTAGTATAGGGACAGGGATGATCGGCAATCAGCCCCAGCATTTT. The chain links TRBV19 to TRBJ1-5; 8 bases are a match to TRBD1. CDR1 is LNHDA, CDR2 SQIVND, per germline (reference sequence). This CDR3 is built from 17 residues. V gave up 1 base and J gave up 2 bases; unmatched junction bases: 7.

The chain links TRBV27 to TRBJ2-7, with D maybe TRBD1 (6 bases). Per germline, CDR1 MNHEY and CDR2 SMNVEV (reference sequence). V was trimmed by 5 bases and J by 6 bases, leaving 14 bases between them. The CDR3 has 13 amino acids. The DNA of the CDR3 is TGTGCCAGCAGTATCGACAGGATCCGCGAGCAGTACTTC. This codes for CASSIDRIREQYF.

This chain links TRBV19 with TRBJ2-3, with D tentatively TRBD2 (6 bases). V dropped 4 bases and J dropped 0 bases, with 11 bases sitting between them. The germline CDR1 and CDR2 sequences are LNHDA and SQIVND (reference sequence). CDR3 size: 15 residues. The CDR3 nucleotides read TGTGCCAGTAGTACCGCGGGACGGAGCACAGATACGCAGTATTTT. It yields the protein CASSTAGRSTDTQYF.

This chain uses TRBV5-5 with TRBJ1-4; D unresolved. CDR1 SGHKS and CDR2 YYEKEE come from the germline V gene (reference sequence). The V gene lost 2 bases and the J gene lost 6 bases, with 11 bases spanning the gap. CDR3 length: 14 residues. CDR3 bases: TGTGCCAGCAGCTTAGGAGGGCTCGATGAAAAACTGTTTTTT. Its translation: CASSLGGLDEKLFF.

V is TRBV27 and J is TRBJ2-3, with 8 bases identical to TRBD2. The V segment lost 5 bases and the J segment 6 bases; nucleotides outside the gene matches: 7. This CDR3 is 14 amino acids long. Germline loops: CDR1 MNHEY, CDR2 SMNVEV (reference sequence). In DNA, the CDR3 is TGTGCCAGCAGTCAAGCGGGAGAACCTGATACGCAGTATTTT. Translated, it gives CASSQAGEPDTQYF.

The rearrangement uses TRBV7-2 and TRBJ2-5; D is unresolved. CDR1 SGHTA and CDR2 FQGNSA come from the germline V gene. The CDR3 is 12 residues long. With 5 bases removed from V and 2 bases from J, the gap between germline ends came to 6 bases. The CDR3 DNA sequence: TGTGCCAGCAGCCATTGGCAAGAGACCCAGTACTTC. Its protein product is CASSHWQETQYF. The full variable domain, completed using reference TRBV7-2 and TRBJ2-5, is GAGVSQSPSNKVTEKGKDVELRCDPISGHTALYWYRQSLGQGLEFLIYFQGNSAPDKSGLPSDRFSAERTGGSVSTLTIQRTQQEDSAVYLCASSHWQETQYFGPGTRLLVL.

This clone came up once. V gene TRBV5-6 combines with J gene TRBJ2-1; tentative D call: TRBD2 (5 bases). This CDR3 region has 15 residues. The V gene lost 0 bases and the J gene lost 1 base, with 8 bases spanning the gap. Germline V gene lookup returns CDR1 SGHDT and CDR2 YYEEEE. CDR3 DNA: TGTGCCAGCAGCTTGGAACTAGAGTCCTACAATGAGCAGTTCTTC. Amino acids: CASSLELESYNEQFF.

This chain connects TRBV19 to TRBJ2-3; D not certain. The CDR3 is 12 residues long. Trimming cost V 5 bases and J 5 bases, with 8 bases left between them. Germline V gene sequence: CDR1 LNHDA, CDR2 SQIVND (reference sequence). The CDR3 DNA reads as TGTGCCAGTAGTGGAGTAAAAGATACGCAGTATTTT. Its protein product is CASSGVKDTQYF. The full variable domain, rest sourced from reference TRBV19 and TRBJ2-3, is DGGITQSPKYLFRKEGQNVTLSCEQNLNHDAMYWYRQDPGQGLRLIYYSQIVNDFQKGDIAEGYSVSREKKESFPLTVTSAQKNPTAFYLCASSGVKDTQYFGPGTRLTVL.

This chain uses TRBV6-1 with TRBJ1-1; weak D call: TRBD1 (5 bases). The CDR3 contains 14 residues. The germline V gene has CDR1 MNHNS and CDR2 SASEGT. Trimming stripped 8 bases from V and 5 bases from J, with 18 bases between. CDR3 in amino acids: CASGGRAGWTEAFF. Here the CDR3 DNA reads TGTGCCAGCGGGGGGAGGGCAGGGTGGACTGAAGCTTTCTTT.

CDR3 nucleotides: TGTGCCAGCAGAGGCTACGAGCAGTACTTC. Its protein product is CASRGYEQYF. The chain recombines TRBV6-5 with TRBJ2-7; D gene uncertain. Trimming shortened V by 6 bases and J by 3 bases, and 3 bases separated the two germline ends. The V gene's germline CDR1 is MNHEY and CDR2 SVGAGI. There are 10 residues in the CDR3.

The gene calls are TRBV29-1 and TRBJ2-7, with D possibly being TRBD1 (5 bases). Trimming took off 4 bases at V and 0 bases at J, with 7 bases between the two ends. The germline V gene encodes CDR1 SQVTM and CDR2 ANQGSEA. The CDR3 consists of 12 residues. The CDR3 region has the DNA TGCAGCGTTGTAGGGGACTCCTACGAGCAGTACTTC. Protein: CSVVGDSYEQYF.

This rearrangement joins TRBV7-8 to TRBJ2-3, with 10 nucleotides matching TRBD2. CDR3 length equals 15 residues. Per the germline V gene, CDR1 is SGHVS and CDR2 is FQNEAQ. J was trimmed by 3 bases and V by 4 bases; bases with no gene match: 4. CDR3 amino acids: CASSSKREGTDTQYF. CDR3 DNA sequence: TGTGCCAGCAGCTCCAAGCGGGAGGGTACAGATACGCAGTATTTT.